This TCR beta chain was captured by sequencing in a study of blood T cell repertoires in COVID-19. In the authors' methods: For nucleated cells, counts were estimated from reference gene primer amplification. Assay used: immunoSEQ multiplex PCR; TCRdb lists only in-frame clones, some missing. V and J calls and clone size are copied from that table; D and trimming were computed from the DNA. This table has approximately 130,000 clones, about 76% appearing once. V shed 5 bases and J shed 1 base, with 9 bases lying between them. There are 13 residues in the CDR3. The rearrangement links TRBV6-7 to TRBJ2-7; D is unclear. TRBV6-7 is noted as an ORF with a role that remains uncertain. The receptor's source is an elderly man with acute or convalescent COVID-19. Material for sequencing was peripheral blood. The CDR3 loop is CASSQEESYEQYF. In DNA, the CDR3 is TGTGCCAGCAGTCAGGAAGAATCCTACGAGCAGTACTTC.